The 24 T cell receptor beta chains below all came from one sample that was sequenced in a study of blood T cell repertoires in COVID-19. Profiling relied on immunoSEQ multiplex PCR, and the TCRdb table lists in-frame clones only, not all of them. The data hold approximately 530,000 clones, with roughly 91% observed a single time. Specimen: peripheral blood. All receptors come from a woman between 50 and 59 years old with COVID-19, enrolled during active disease.

This clone was detected a few times. The V gene is TRBV30, the J gene TRBJ1-2; 11 bases match TRBD1. The trim removed 1 base at V and 11 bases at J, leaving 0 bases unmatched. CDR1 GTSNPN and CDR2 SVGIG come from the germline V gene (reference sequence). The CDR3 is made up of 11 amino acids. DNA for the CDR3: TGTGCCTGGAGTGGGGACAGGGGGTACACCTTC. It translates to CAWSGDRGYTF.

The V gene is TRBV7-2, the J gene TRBJ1-3; D possibly corresponds to TRBD1 (5 bases). The CDR3 spans 15 residues. Deletions cut 3 bases from V and 0 bases from J, with 9 bases between. Looked up from germline, CDR1 is SGHTA and CDR2 is FQGNSA. The CDR3 DNA reads TGTGCCAGCAGCTTGCGGGGGTCCTCTGGAAACACCATATATTTT. Residues: CASSLRGSSGNTIYF.

This chain uses TRBV11-1 with TRBJ2-7, with D perhaps matching TRBD1 (6 bases). The V gene lost 4 bases and the J gene lost 6 bases, with 10 bases spanning the gap. Germline V CDR1 and CDR2: SGHAT, FQDESV (reference sequence). The CDR3 consists of 12 residues. The CDR3: CASSSDRSEQYF. The CDR3 DNA is TGTGCCAGCAGCTCCGACAGGTCCGAGCAGTACTTC.

The chain links TRBV28 to TRBJ2-7; 8 nucleotides agree with TRBD2. V trimming: 6 bases; J trimming: 0 bases; junction bases outside the gene matches: 4. The CDR3 runs 14 residues. The germline gives CDR1 MDHEN, CDR2 SYDVKM. DNA for the CDR3: TGTGCCAGCAGAGGCGGGGGGTCCTCCTACGAGCAGTACTTC. Protein sequence: CASRGGGSSYEQYF.

The genes are TRBV3-1 (or the pseudogene TRBV3-2) and TRBJ2-4; possibly TRBD2 for D (5 bases). The ends were cut back, 3 bases at V and 5 bases at J, with 11 bases in the middle. The length of the CDR3 is 14 residues. Germline CDR1 is LGHDT and CDR2 is YNNKEL (reference sequence). The CDR3: CASSQGREENIQYF. The CDR3 DNA reads TGTGCCAGCAGCCAGGGGAGAGAGGAAAACATTCAGTACTTC.

Of note for this clone: Within the sample, other DNA sequences also encode this same CDR3. The V gene is TRBV19, the J gene TRBJ2-6; 7 bases align to TRBD1. The CDR3 totals 15 residues. V trimming: 5 bases; J trimming: 2 bases; junction bases outside the gene matches: 3. Germline loops: CDR1 LNHDA, CDR2 SQIVND (reference sequence). In DNA, the CDR3 is TGTGCCAGTAGTTTAGGGGGCGCTGGGGCCAACGTCCTGACTTTC. Protein: CASSLGGAGANVLTF.

The rearrangement joins TRBV6-2 or TRBV6-3 to TRBJ2-3; tentative D call: TRBD2 (6 bases). Germline-derived CDR1 and CDR2 are MNHEY and SVGEGT. Between the trimmed V and J ends, which lost 1 base and 6 bases, there was a span of 11 bases. The CDR3 extends over 14 amino acids. CDR3 sequence reads: CASSYLAGRDTQYF. The CDR3 DNA reads TGTGCCAGCAGTTACTTGGCGGGAAGGGATACGCAGTATTTT.

V and J are TRBV12-5 and TRBJ1-4, with a possible D match to TRBD1 (5 bases). Trimming took off 5 bases at V and 4 bases at J, with 14 bases between the two ends. This CDR3 region has 15 residues. Germline-derived CDR1 and CDR2 are LGHNT and FRNRAP. The CDR3 here is CASGPPGLINEKLFF. The CDR3 nucleotides are TGTGCTAGTGGTCCCCCGGGACTGATTAATGAAAAACTGTTTTTT.

V is TRBV5-1 and J is TRBJ1-4; D call uncertain. CDR3 size: 15 residues. Looked up from germline, CDR1 is SGHRS and CDR2 is YFSETQ. Deletions cut 0 bases from V and 8 bases from J, with 14 bases between. CDR3: CASSLAGGEGEKLFF. CDR3 DNA sequence: TGCGCCAGCAGCTTGGCAGGAGGTGAAGGGGAAAAACTGTTTTTT.

The chain recombines TRBV30 with TRBJ1-3; TRBD1 might be the D (5 bases). There are 15 residues in the CDR3. V was pared by 4 bases and J by 0 bases, with 13 bases between. Germline loops: CDR1 GTSNPN, CDR2 SVGIG (reference sequence). The CDR3 here is CAWNPDSVSGNTIYF. CDR3 bases: TGTGCCTGGAATCCCGACAGTGTCTCTGGAAACACCATATATTTT.

The chain is built from TRBV6-6 and TRBJ2-1; 9 bases line up with TRBD2. V gave up 0 bases and J gave up 8 bases; unmatched junction bases: 5. This CDR3 has 15 amino acids. CDR1 is MNHNY, CDR2 SVGAGI, per germline (reference sequence). The CDR3 DNA reads TGTGCCAGCAGTTACTCGGCTAGCGGGGTGGATGAGCAGTTCTTC. Its translation: CASSYSASGVDEQFF.

The chain recombines TRBV4-2 with TRBJ1-2; 8 bases line up with TRBD1. Per the germline V gene, CDR1 is LGHNA and CDR2 is YNFKEQ. This CDR3 region has 15 residues. The trim removed 0 bases at V and 11 bases at J, leaving 11 bases unmatched. The CDR3 coding sequence is TGTGCCAGCAGCCAAGATCCCGACAGGGGTCCCCTTTACACCTTC. Translation gives CASSQDPDRGPLYTF.

This chain links TRBV14 with TRBJ1-5, with D unclear. Trimming stripped 8 bases from V and 0 bases from J, with 17 bases between. CDR1 and CDR2 from the germline V gene are SGHDN and FVKESK. The CDR3 is made up of 16 amino acids. The CDR3 protein is CASHIERTYSNQPQHF. The DNA for the CDR3 is TGTGCCAGCCACATCGAGCGGACCTATAGCAATCAGCCCCAGCATTTT.

The V and J genes are TRBV6-1 and TRBJ2-7; 8 bases match TRBD1. V shed 3 bases and J 3 bases; nucleotides not matched to a gene: 4. The CDR3 spans 14 residues. Looked up from germline, CDR1 is MNHNS and CDR2 is SASEGT. The DNA for the CDR3 is TGTGCCAGCAGTGACCGGACAGGGAGCTACGAGCAGTACTTC. It codes for CASSDRTGSYEQYF.

The V call is TRBV28, the J call TRBJ2-2; D gene unclear. From germline, CDR1 is MDHEN and CDR2 SYDVKM. CDR3 length: 14 amino acids. Trimming left V 4 bases short and J 5 bases short, with 11 bases between. CDR3 in DNA: TGTGCCAGCAGTTCGCCCCTCGGTACCGGGGAGCTGTTTTTT. Translation gives CASSSPLGTGELFF.

This chain connects TRBV3-1 (or the pseudogene TRBV3-2) to TRBJ2-1, with 14 bases identical to TRBD2. The CDR3 totals 20 residues. Germline values: CDR1 LGHDT, CDR2 YNNKEL (reference sequence). V shed 4 bases and J 0 bases; nucleotides not matched to a gene: 11. The CDR3 sequence is CASSPETSGGAKSSYNEQFF. The DNA for the CDR3 is TGTGCCAGCAGCCCCGAGACTAGCGGGGGGGCAAAAAGCTCCTACAATGAGCAGTTCTTC.

The DNA for the CDR3 is TGTGCCAGCCAACCCCAGGGGGGCGACACAGATACGCAGTATTTT. Translation: CASQPQGGDTDTQYF. This sequence joins TRBV6-5 and TRBJ2-3, with D perhaps matching TRBD1 (7 bases). The V gene's germline CDR1 is MNHEY and CDR2 SVGAGI. Trimming removed 8 bases at V and 2 bases at J, with 17 bases between. The CDR3 runs to 15 residues.

The V and J genes are TRBV10-3 and TRBJ2-5; D gene ambiguous. Per the germline V gene, CDR1 is ENHRY and CDR2 is SYGVKD. Trimming left V 0 bases short and J 0 bases short, with 8 bases between. This CDR3 has 15 amino acids. DNA for the CDR3: TGTGCCATCAGTGAGTCGAGAACTAACCAAGAGACCCAGTACTTC. Translated, it gives CAISESRTNQETQYF.

The chain has TRBV13 and TRBJ2-7, with 7 bases aligning to TRBD1. V trimming: 5 bases; J trimming: 2 bases; junction bases outside the gene matches: 6. The germline V gene has CDR1 PRHDT and CDR2 FYEKMQ (reference sequence). CDR3 length: 14 amino acids. This CDR3 reads CASSPGDSAYEQYF. The CDR3 DNA is TGTGCCAGCAGCCCAGGGGACAGCGCCTACGAGCAGTACTTC.

V is TRBV5-5 and J is TRBJ1-2; D is ambiguous. Germline loops: CDR1 SGHKS, CDR2 YYEKEE (reference sequence). This CDR3 is built from 13 residues. V dropped 3 bases and J dropped 1 base, with 7 bases sitting between them. CDR3 in amino acids: CASSSQLNYGYTF. The CDR3 DNA reads TGTGCCAGCAGCTCACAGCTTAACTATGGCTACACCTTC.

The rearrangement links TRBV5-1 to TRBJ2-3; 15 bases fit TRBD2. V dropped 0 bases and J dropped 1; count of bases not matched to a gene: 6. The CDR3 consists of 19 residues. CDR1 and CDR2 (germline): SGHRS, YFSETQ. The CDR3: CASSLGGLAGGQGTDTQYF. CDR3 bases: TGCGCCAGCAGCTTGGGAGGACTAGCGGGGGGGCAAGGCACAGATACGCAGTATTTT.

This chain joins TRBV3-1 (or the pseudogene TRBV3-2) and TRBJ2-2; 8 nucleotides line up with TRBD2. Per the germline V gene, CDR1 is LGHDT and CDR2 is YNNKEL (reference sequence). With V trimmed by 0 bases and J by 4 bases, 10 bases remained unmatched. The CDR3 spans 18 residues. The CDR3 here is CASSQDRGRGASTGELFF. CDR3 nucleotide sequence: TGTGCCAGCAGCCAAGATCGTGGGCGGGGGGCTAGCACCGGGGAGCTGTTTTTT.

V gene TRBV28 combines with J gene TRBJ2-7; D is undetermined. Looked up from germline, CDR1 is MDHEN and CDR2 is SYDVKM. The CDR3 covers 11 residues. The V end lost 1 base, the J end lost 7 bases, and 5 bases lay between the germline ends. The CDR3 DNA follows: TGTGCCAGCAGTTTATTGCGAGAGCAGTACTTC. Its protein is CASSLLREQYF. The whole variable domain, filled in from reference TRBV28 and TRBJ2-7, reads DVKVTQSSRYLVKRTGEKVFLECVQDMDHENMFWYRQDPGLGLRLIYFSYDVKMKEKGDIPEGYSVSREKKERFSLILESASTNQTSMYLCASSLLREQYFGPGTRLTVT.

V gene TRBV20-1 combines with J gene TRBJ2-7; D may be TRBD2 (6 bases). The V gene's germline CDR1 is DFQATT and CDR2 SNEGSKA (reference sequence). The CDR3 runs to 13 residues. Trimming pared 3 bases from V and 7 bases from J, leaving 16 bases between. In DNA form, the CDR3 reads TGCAGTGCTAGTCTGTTGGGTCGGGGGGAGCAGTACTTC. Its translation: CSASLLGRGEQYF.